The T cell receptor (beta chain) described here comes from a study of control samples from healthy donors and cancer patients. The table came from immunoSEQ multiplex PCR; TCRdb's copy has only in-frame clones and leaves some out. The profile covers approximately 99,000 clones, with about 80% appearing a single time and around 6.6% taken by the ten largest. Material for sequencing was blood. The TCR was taken from a man aged 18 to 35 in good health.

The CDR3 here is CASSFLPGRTYNEQFF. The CDR3 DNA sequence: TGTGCCAGCAGTTTTCTCCCGGGACGGACCTACAATGAGCAGTTCTTC. V and J are TRBV27 and TRBJ2-1; D possibly uses TRBD1 or TRBD2 (5 bases each). The germline CDR1 and CDR2 sequences are MNHEY and SMNVEV (reference sequence). V lost 3 bases and J lost 2, with 14 bases in between. This CDR3 contains 16 residues.